Listed below are T cell receptor beta chains from one sample, sequenced in a study of CD8 T cells in ankylosing spondylitis. TCRdb re-called the 5' RACE reads through MiXCR, storing one row per CDR3 protein. Altogether some 840,000 distinct CDR3 sequences are present, 10% to 15% being singletons, with the ten largest covering about 0.49%. Sequenced material: blood, either unsorted or a sorted T cell fraction (not recorded which). The receptors shown here come from a male donor with ankylosing spondylitis. Both conserved end residues are trimmed from each CDR3. Each record gives: J gene, V gene, CDR3 protein.

J gene: TRBJ1-1
V gene: TRBV20-1
CDR3 protein: SATGDMNTEAF

J gene: TRBJ2-2
V gene: TRBV4-1
CDR3 protein: ASSRGYALRELF

J gene: TRBJ2-4
V gene: TRBV29-1
CDR3 protein: SARDRQNIQY

J gene: TRBJ2-1
V gene: TRBV20-1
CDR3 protein: SARDGASPNYNEQF

J gene: TRBJ2-1
V gene: TRBV27
CDR3 protein: ASSTYIDRAHEQF

J gene: TRBJ1-4
V gene: TRBV9
CDR3 protein: ASSVSPNEKLF

J gene: TRBJ2-3
V gene: TRBV5-1
CDR3 protein: ASSLNPGTAATDTQY

J gene: TRBJ2-3
V gene: TRBV27
CDR3 protein: ASSPRGQALGIDTQY

J gene: TRBJ2-7
V gene: TRBV20-1
CDR3 protein: SATWMGGPSSYEQY

J gene: TRBJ1-3
V gene: TRBV10-2
CDR3 protein: ASTVGTGTGNTIY

J gene: TRBJ2-7
V gene: TRBV28
CDR3 protein: ATLGLLTYEQY

J gene: TRBJ2-2
V gene: TRBV28
CDR3 protein: ASTPWDRGPGELF

J gene: TRBJ1-2
V gene: TRBV4-3
CDR3 protein: ASSRGQDYGYT

J gene: TRBJ2-1
V gene: TRBV12-3/TRBV12-4
CDR3 protein: ASSLGQRVEQF

J gene: TRBJ2-2
V gene: TRBV7-2
CDR3 protein: ASSLKTGNTGELF

J gene: TRBJ1-5
V gene: TRBV20-1
CDR3 protein: SALRADEQPQH

J gene: TRBJ1-5
V gene: TRBV15
CDR3 protein: ATSRGYQPQH

J gene: TRBJ1-1
V gene: TRBV5-1
CDR3 protein: ASSLMSMNTEAF

J gene: TRBJ2-3
V gene: TRBV20-1
CDR3 protein: SAKQAPSTDTQY

J gene: TRBJ1-4
V gene: TRBV25-1
CDR3 protein: ASSEIGTGRGGPNEKLF

J gene: TRBJ2-6
V gene: TRBV11-2
CDR3 protein: ASSLMRGPILSGANVLT

J gene: TRBJ1-2
V gene: TRBV12-3/TRBV12-4
CDR3 protein: ASSLWVNYGYT

J gene: TRBJ1-5
V gene: TRBV7-2
CDR3 protein: ASSLVAKQPQH

J gene: TRBJ2-1
V gene: TRBV9
CDR3 protein: ASSAGSGTGYEQF

J gene: TRBJ1-2
V gene: TRBV29-1
CDR3 protein: SVERDRAGYGYT

J gene: TRBJ1-1
V gene: TRBV12-3/TRBV12-4
CDR3 protein: ASSFGSENTEAF

J gene: TRBJ1-2
V gene: TRBV20-1
CDR3 protein: SVRDRGPGYT

J gene: TRBJ2-7
V gene: TRBV29-1
CDR3 protein: SVEGLGSTYEQY

J gene: TRBJ2-1
V gene: TRBV4-2
CDR3 protein: ASSTNRGILSGNEQF

J gene: TRBJ2-5
V gene: TRBV12-3/TRBV12-4
CDR3 protein: ASSFDGGGETQY

J gene: TRBJ2-1
V gene: TRBV28
CDR3 protein: ASSLIYREQF

J gene: TRBJ2-3
V gene: TRBV5-1
CDR3 protein: ASNEGGFTDTQY

J gene: TRBJ1-2
V gene: TRBV20-1
CDR3 protein: SASSESGDGYT

J gene: TRBJ2-1
V gene: TRBV29-1
CDR3 protein: SVAGLAEQLYNEQF

J gene: TRBJ2-7
V gene: TRBV7-2
CDR3 protein: ASSFSHNYEQY

J gene: TRBJ1-1
V gene: TRBV7-2
CDR3 protein: DSSLGPMREEAF

J gene: TRBJ2-7
V gene: TRBV12-3/TRBV12-4
CDR3 protein: ASSLAGGFEQY

J gene: TRBJ1-3
V gene: TRBV5-5
CDR3 protein: ASSLTGRGDTIY

J gene: TRBJ2-7
V gene: TRBV7-9
CDR3 protein: ASSLGSQDEQY

J gene: TRBJ2-5
V gene: TRBV20-1
CDR3 protein: RAGVGQETQY

J gene: TRBJ2-1
V gene: TRBV20-1
CDR3 protein: SARDLSSWDRSLF

J gene: TRBJ2-1
V gene: TRBV5-1
CDR3 protein: ASSPPGGSYNEQF

J gene: TRBJ1-1
V gene: TRBV20-1
CDR3 protein: SAWTLNTEAF

J gene: TRBJ1-1
V gene: TRBV4-2
CDR3 protein: ASSRRLEVGAF

J gene: TRBJ2-7
V gene: TRBV12-3/TRBV12-4
CDR3 protein: ASSLRDRGPEQY

J gene: TRBJ2-5
V gene: TRBV12-3/TRBV12-4
CDR3 protein: ASSWDELAQPQETQY

J gene: TRBJ2-1
V gene: TRBV2
CDR3 protein: ASCGLAPLEQF

J gene: TRBJ1-2
V gene: TRBV5-1
CDR3 protein: ASSLGLGQFYGYT

J gene: TRBJ1-2
V gene: TRBV18
CDR3 protein: ASSNRKTNYGYT

J gene: TRBJ2-5
V gene: TRBV6-5
CDR3 protein: ATAGTRGIQY

J gene: TRBJ2-1
V gene: TRBV6-2/TRBV6-3
CDR3 protein: ASSYGLAGAYNEQF

J gene: TRBJ2-5
V gene: TRBV11-2
CDR3 protein: ASSWSGGETQY

J gene: TRBJ1-1
V gene: TRBV20-1
CDR3 protein: SAPRNVNTEAF

J gene: TRBJ2-1
V gene: TRBV5-6
CDR3 protein: ASSSGTLLTKRF